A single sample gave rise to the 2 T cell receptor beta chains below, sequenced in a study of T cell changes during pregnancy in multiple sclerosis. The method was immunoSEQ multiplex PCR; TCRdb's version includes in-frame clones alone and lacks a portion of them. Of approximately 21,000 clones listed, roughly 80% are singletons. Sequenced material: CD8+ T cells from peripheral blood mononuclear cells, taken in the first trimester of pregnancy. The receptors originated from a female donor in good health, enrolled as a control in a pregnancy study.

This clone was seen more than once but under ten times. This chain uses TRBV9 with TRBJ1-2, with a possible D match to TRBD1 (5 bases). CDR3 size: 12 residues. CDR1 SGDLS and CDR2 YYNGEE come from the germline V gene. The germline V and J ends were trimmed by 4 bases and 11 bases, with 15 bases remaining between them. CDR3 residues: CASSLRGGEYTF. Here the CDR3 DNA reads TGTGCCAGCAGCCTCCGCGGGGGGGAATACACCTTC.

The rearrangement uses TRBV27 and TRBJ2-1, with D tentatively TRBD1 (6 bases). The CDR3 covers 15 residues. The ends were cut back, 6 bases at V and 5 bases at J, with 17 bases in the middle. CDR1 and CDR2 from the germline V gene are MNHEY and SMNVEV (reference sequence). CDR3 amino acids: CASRGLGWGHNEQFF. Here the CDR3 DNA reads TGTGCCAGCAGGGGGCTGGGGTGGGGGCACAATGAGCAGTTCTTC.